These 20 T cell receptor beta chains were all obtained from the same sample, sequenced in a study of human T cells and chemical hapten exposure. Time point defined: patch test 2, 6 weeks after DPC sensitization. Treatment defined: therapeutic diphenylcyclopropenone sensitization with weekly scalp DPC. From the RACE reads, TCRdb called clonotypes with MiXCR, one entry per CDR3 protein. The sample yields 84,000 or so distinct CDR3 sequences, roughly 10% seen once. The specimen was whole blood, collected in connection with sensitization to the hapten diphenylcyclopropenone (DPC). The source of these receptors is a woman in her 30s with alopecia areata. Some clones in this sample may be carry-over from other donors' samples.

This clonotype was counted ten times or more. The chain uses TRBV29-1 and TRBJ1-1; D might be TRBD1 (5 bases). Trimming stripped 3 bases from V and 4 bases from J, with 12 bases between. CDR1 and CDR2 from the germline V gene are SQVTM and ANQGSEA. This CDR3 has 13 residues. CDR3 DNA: TGCAGCGTTGATCCGGGGCCGGCCACTGAAGCTTTCTTT. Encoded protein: CSVDPGPATEAFF.

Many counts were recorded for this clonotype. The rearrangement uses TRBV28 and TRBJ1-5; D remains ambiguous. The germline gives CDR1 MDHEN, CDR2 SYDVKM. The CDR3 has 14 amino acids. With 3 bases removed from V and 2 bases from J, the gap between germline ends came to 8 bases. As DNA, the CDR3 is TGTGCCAGCAGTTTCCCCCAGGGCAATCAGCCCCAGCATTTT. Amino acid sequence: CASSFPQGNQPQHF. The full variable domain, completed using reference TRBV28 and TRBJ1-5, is DVKVTQSSRYLVKRTGEKVFLECVQDMDHENMFWYRQDPGLGLRLIYFSYDVKMKEKGDIPEGYSVSREKKERFSLILESASTNQTSMYLCASSFPQGNQPQHFGDGTRLSIL.

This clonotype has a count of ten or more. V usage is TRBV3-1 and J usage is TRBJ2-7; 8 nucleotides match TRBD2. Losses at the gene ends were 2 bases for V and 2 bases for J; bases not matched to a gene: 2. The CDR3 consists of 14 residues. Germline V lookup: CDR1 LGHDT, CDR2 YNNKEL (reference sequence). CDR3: CASSQQRGTYEQYF. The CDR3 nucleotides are TGTGCCAGCAGCCAACAGCGGGGGACCTACGAGCAGTACTTC.

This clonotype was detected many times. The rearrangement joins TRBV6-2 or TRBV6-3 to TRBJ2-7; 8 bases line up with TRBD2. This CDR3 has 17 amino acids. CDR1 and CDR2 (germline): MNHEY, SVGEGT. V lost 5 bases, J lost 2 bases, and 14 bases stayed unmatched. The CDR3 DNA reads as TGTGCCAGCAGTCCTAGGACAAGACTAGCGAGTACCTACGAGCAGTACTTC. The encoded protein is CASSPRTRLASTYEQYF.

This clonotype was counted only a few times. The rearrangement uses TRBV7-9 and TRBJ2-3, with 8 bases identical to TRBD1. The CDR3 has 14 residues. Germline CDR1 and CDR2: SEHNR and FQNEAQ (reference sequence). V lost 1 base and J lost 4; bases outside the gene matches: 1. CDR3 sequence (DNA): TGTGCCAGCAGCTTAGACAGGGGGGCAGATACGCAGTATTTT. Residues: CASSLDRGADTQYF. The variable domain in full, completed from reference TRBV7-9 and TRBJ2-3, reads DTGVSQNPRHKITKRGQNVTFRCDPISEHNRLYWYRQTLGQGPEFLTYFQNEAQLEKSRLLSDRFSAERPKGSFSTLEIQRTEQGDSAMYLCASSLDRGADTQYFGPGTRLTVL.

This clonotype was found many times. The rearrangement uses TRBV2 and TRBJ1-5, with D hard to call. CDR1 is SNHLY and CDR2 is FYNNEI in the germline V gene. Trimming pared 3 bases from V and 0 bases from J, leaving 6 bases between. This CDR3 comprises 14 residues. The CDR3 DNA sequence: TGTGCCAGCAGTGACGATTTTAGCAATCAGCCCCAGCATTTT. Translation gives CASSDDFSNQPQHF. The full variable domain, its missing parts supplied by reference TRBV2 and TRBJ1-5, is EPEVTQTPSHQVTQMGQEVILRCVPISNHLYFYWYRQILGQKVEFLVSFYNNEISEKSEIFDDQFSVERPDGSNFTLKIRSTKLEDSAMYFCASSDDFSNQPQHFGDGTRLSIL.

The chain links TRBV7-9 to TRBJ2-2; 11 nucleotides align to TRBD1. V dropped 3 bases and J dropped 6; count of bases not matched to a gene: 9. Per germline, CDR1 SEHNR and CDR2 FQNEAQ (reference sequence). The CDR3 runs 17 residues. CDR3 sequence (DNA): TGTGCCAGCAGCTTCGCTTCCGGGACAGGGGGTGCCGGGGAGCTGTTTTTT. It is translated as CASSFASGTGGAGELFF.

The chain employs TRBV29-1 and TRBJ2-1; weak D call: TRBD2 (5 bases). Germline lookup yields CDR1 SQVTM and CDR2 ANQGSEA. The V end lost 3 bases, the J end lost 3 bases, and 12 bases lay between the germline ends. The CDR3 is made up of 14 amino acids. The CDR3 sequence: CSVEEERSYNEQFF. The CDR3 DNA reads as TGCAGCGTTGAGGAAGAGCGGAGCTACAATGAGCAGTTCTTC.

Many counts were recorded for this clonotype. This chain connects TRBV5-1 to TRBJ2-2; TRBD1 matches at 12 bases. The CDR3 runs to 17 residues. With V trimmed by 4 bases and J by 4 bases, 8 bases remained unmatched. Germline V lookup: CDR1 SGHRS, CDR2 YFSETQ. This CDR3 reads CASSQGTGGAGTGELFF. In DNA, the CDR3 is TGCGCCAGCAGCCAAGGGACAGGGGGCGCTGGCACCGGGGAGCTGTTTTTT. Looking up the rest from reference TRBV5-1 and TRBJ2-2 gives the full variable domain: KAGVTQTPRYLIKTRGQQVTLSCSPISGHRSVSWYQQTPGQGLQFLFEYFSETQRNKGNFPGRFSGRQFSNSRSEMNVSTLELGDSALYLCASSQGTGGAGTGELFFGEGSRLTVL.

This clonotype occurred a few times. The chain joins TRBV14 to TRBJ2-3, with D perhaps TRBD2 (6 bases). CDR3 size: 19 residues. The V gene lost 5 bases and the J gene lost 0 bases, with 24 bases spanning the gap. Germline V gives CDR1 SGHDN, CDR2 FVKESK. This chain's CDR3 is CASSSVPLWGDSSTDTQYF. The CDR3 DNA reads TGTGCCAGCAGCTCTGTCCCCCTGTGGGGGGACTCAAGCACAGATACGCAGTATTTT.

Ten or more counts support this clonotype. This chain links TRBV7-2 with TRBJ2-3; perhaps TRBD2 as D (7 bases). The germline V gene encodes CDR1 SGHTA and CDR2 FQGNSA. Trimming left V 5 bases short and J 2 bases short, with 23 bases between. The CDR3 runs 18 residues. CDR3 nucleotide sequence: TGTGCCAGCAGCGGAAGAGGGTCGGGGGGCGAAAACACAGATACGCAGTATTTT. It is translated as CASSGRGSGGENTDTQYF.

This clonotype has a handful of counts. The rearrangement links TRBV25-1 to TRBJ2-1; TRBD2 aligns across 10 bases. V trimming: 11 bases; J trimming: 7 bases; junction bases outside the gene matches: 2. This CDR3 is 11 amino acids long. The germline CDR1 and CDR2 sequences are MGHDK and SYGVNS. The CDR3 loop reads CAGLAENEQFF. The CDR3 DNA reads TGTGCCGGACTAGCGGAAAATGAGCAGTTCTTC.

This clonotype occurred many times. The CDR3 sequence: CASRAENSPLHF. In DNA form, the CDR3 reads TGTGCCAGCAGGGCTGAGAATTCACCCCTCCACTTT. This chain joins TRBV2 and TRBJ1-6; no clear D. The CDR3 extends over 12 amino acids. Germline CDR1 is SNHLY and CDR2 is FYNNEI. Trimming took 6 bases from V and 7 from J, leaving 7 bases between them. Full variable domain (rest looked up from reference TRBV2 and TRBJ1-6): EPEVTQTPSHQVTQMGQEVILRCVPISNHLYFYWYRQILGQKVEFLVSFYNNEISEKSEIFDDQFSVERPDGSNFTLKIRSTKLEDSAMYFCASRAENSPLHFGNGTRLTVT.

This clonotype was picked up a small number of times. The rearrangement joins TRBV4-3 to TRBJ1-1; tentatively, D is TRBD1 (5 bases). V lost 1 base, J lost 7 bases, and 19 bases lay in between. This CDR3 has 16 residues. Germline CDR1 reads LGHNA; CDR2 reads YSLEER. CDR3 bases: TGCGCCAGCAGCCAAGTCCACGGGACGGATGACCTTGAAGCTTTCTTT. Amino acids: CASSQVHGTDDLEAFF.

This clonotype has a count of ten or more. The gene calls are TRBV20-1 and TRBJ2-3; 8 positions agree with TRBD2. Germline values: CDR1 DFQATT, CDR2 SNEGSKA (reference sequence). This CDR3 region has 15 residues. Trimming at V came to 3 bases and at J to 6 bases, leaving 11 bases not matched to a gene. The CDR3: CSASPVAGWRDTQYF. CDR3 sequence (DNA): TGCAGTGCTAGTCCCGTAGCGGGATGGAGGGATACGCAGTATTTT.

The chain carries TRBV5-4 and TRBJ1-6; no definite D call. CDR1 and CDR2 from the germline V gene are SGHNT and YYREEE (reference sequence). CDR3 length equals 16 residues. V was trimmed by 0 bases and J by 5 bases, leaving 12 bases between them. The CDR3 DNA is TGTGCCAGCAGCTTGGCCGATGGAGGGAATAATTCACCCCTCCACTTT. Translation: CASSLADGGNNSPLHF.

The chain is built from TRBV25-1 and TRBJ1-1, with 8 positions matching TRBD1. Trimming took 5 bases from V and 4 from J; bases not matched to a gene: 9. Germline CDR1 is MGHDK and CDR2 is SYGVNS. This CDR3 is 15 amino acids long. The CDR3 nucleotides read TGTGCCAGCAGTCCTCAGGGGGCGCGGGGCACTGAAGCTTTCTTT. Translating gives CASSPQGARGTEAFF.

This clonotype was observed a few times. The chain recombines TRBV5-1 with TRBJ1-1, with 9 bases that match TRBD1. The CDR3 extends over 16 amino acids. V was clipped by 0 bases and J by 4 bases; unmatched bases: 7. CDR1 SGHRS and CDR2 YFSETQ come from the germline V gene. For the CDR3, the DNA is TGCGCCAGCAGCTTGGAGGGGACAGGGTCGGGCACTGAAGCTTTCTTT. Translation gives CASSLEGTGSGTEAFF.

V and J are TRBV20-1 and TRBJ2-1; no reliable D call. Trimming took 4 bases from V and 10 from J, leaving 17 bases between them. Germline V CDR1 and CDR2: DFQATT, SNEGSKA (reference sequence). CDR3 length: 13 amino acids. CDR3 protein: CSATHWGRDEQFF. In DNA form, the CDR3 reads TGCAGTGCTACTCACTGGGGAAGAGACGAGCAGTTCTTC.

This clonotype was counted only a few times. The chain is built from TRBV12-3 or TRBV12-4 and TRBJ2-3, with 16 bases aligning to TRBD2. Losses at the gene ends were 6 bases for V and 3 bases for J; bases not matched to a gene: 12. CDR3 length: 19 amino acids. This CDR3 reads CASRITGLAGGYMTDTQYF. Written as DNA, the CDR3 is TGTGCCAGCAGGATTACGGGACTAGCGGGGGGGTATATGACAGATACGCAGTATTTT.